One sample yielded the 2 T cell receptor beta chains listed below, sequenced in a study of T cell repertoires in cytomegalovirus infection. From the reads, TCRdb called clonotypes with MiXCR, one entry per CDR3 protein. The table includes around 900,000 distinct CDR3 sequences, around 32% detected once. Their target antigens are unknown. Sequencing was performed on cultured CD8+ T cells from PBMCs, taken from culture after CMV antigen stimulation. Receptors originate from a human donor in good health (CMV status not recorded). Some clones in this sample may be carry-over from other donors' samples.

This clonotype was recorded a few times. The chain recombines TRBV7-6 with TRBJ2-5; 9 bases are shared with TRBD1. Germline V lookup: CDR1 SGHVS, CDR2 FNYEAQ. The junction had 9 bases not matched to a gene; V was cut back by 0 bases and J by 1 base. The CDR3 covers 18 residues. Here the CDR3 reads CASSLADRGGHSQETQYF. Written as DNA, the CDR3 is TGTGCCAGCAGCTTAGCCGACAGGGGGGGGCACTCCCAAGAGACCCAGTACTTC.

The chain combines TRBV10-2 with TRBJ2-1; D perhaps matches TRBD2 (6 bases). CDR1 and CDR2 from the germline V gene are WSHSY and SAAADI. Trimming removed 4 bases from V and 5 bases from J, with 9 bases in between. The CDR3 sequence is 13 residues long. CDR3 amino acids: CASSGGEDNEQFF. The DNA for the CDR3 is TGCGCCAGCAGTGGTGGGGAGGACAATGAGCAGTTCTTC.